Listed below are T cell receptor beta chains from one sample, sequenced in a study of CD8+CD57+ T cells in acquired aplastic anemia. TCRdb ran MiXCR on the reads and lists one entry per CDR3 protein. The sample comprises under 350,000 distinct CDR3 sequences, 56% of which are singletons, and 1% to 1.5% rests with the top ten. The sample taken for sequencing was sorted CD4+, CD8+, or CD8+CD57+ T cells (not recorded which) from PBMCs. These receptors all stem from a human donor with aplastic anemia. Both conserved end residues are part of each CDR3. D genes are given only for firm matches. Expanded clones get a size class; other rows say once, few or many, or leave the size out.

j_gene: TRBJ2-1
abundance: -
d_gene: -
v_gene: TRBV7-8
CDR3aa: CASGWGSYNEQFF
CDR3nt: TGTGCCAGCGGGTGGGGCTCCTACAATGAGCAGTTCTTC

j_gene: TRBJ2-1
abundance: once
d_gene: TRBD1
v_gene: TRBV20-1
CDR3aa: CSANDRAPRQFF
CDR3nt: TGCAGTGCCAACGACAGGGCCCCTAGGCAGTTCTTC

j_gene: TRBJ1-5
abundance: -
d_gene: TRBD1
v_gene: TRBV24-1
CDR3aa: CATSDNRGYQPQHF
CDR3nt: TGTGCCACCAGTGACAACAGGGGGTATCAGCCCCAGCATTTT

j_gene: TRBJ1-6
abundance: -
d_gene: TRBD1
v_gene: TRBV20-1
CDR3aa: CGARAQGTGDLPLHF
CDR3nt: TGCGGTGCTAGAGCCCAGGGGACAGGAGATTTACCCCTCCACTTT

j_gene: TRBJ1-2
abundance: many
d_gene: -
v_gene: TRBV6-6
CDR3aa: CASSYGEGGGYTF
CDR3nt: TGTGCCAGCAGTTACGGGGAGGGAGGTGGCTACACCTTC

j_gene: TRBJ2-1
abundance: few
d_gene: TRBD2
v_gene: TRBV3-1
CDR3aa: CASSLSGTSGILGNEQFF
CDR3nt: TGTGCCAGCAGCCTGTCCGGGACTAGCGGAATTCTAGGGAATGAGCAGTTCTTC

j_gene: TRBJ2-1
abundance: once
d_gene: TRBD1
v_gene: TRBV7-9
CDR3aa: CASSTGDRVCEQFF
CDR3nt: TGTGCCAGCAGTACCGGGGACAGGGTGTGCGAGCAGTTCTTC

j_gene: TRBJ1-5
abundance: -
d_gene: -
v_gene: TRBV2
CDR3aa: CASSWGAGNQPQHF
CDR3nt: TGTGCCAGCAGTTGGGGGGCAGGCAATCAGCCCCAGCATTTT

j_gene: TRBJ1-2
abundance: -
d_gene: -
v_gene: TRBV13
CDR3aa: CASSLGGQGRYGYTF
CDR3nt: TGTGCCAGCAGCTTAGGCGGGCAGGGAAGATATGGCTACACCTTC

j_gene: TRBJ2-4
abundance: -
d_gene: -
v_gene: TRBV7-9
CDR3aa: CASSLEGGVGNIQYF
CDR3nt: TGTGCCAGCAGCTTAGAGGGGGGGGTTGGAAACATTCAGTACTTC

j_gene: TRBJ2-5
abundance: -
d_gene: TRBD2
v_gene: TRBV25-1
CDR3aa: CASSVQTSGQETQYF
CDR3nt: TGTGCCAGCAGTGTCCAGACTAGCGGGCAAGAGACCCAGTACTTC

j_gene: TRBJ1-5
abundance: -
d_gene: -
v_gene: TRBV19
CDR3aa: CASISSGGRTQPQHF
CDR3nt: TGTGCCAGTATCTCCAGCGGGGGAAGAACTCAGCCCCAGCATTTT

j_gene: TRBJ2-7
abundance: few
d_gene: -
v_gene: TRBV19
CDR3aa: CASSIGDSIYEQYF
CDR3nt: TGTGCCAGTAGTATCGGTGACAGCATCTACGAGCAGTACTTC

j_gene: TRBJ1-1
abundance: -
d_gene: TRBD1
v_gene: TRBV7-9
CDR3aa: CASSFQQGLITEAFF
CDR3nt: TGTGCCAGCAGCTTTCAACAGGGGCTTATCACTGAAGCTTTCTTT

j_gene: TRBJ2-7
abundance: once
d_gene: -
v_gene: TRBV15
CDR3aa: CATSRDSRAGGYEQYF
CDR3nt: TGTGCCACCAGCAGAGATTCCCGGGCAGGTGGGTACGAGCAGTACTTC

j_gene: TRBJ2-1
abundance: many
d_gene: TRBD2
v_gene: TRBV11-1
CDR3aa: CASSLSGSGQFF
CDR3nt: TGTGCCAGCAGCTTGAGCGGGAGTGGGCAGTTCTTC

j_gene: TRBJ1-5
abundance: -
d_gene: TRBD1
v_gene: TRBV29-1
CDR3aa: CSVRTGTGQPQHF
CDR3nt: TGCAGCGTTCGGACAGGGACGGGTCAGCCCCAGCATTTT

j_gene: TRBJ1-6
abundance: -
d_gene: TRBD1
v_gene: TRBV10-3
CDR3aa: CAISESTFGTGVSYNSPLHF
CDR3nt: TGTGCCATCAGTGAGTCTACTTTCGGGACAGGGGTTTCCTATAATTCACCCCTCCACTTT

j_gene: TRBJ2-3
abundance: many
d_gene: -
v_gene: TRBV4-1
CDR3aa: CASSRQVTTDTQYF
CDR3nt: TGCGCCAGCAGCCGACAGGTAACCACAGATACGCAGTATTTT

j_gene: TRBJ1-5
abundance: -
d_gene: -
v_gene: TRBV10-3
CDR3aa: CAISESRNQPQHF
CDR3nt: TGTGCCATCAGTGAGTCTCGCAATCAGCCCCAGCATTTT

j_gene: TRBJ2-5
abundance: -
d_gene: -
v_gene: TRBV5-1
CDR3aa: CASSTTSGVETQYF
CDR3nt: TGCGCCAGCAGCACCACCTCAGGGGTAGAGACCCAGTACTTC

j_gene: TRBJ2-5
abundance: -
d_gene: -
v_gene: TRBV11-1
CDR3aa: CASSLGGSGSGQETQYF
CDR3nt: TGTGCCAGCAGCTTGGGAGGTTCAGGGTCGGGACAAGAGACCCAGTACTTC

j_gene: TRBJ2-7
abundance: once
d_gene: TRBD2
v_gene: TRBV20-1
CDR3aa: CSALAGGEQYF
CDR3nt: TGCAGTGCCTTAGCGGGCGGCGAGCAGTACTTC

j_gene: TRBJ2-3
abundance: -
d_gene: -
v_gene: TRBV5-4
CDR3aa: CASSSRRRQRDTQYF
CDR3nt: TGTGCCAGCAGCTCCCGAAGGAGACAGAGAGATACGCAGTATTTT

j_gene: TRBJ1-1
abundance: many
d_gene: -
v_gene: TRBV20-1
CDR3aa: CSASGIMNTEAFF
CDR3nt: TGCAGTGCTAGTGGAATAATGAACACTGAAGCTTTCTTT

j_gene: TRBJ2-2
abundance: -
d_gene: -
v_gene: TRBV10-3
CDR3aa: CAISESSWTANTGELFF
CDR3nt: TGTGCCATCAGTGAGTCCTCATGGACAGCGAACACCGGGGAGCTGTTTTTT

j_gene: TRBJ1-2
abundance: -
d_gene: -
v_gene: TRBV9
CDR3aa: CASSVGPSGGGYTF
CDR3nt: TGTGCCAGCAGCGTAGGTCCTAGCGGGGGGGGCTACACCTTC

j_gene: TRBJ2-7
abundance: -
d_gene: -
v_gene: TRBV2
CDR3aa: CASSVNTGSYEQYF
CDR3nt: TGTGCCAGCAGTGTGAATACGGGGTCCTACGAGCAGTACTTC

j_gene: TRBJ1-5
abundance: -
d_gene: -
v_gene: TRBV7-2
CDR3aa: CASSRPGGSNQPQHF
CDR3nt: TGTGCCAGCAGCCGGCCTGGCGGTAGCAATCAGCCCCAGCATTTT

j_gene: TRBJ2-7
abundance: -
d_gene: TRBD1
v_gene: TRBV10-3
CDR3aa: CAISDGTGAYEQYF
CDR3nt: TGTGCCATCAGCGACGGGACAGGGGCCTACGAGCAGTACTTC

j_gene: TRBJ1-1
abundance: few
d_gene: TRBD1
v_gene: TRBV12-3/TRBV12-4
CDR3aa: CASSAQGHTEAFF
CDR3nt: TGTGCCAGCAGCGCACAGGGGCACACTGAAGCTTTCTTT